This T cell receptor (beta chain) was captured by sequencing in a study of blood T cell repertoires in COVID-19. Categorization into cohorts depended on clinical history that participants reported. Germline V lookup: CDR1 MNHEY, CDR2 SVGAGI. This CDR3 comprises 15 residues. Trimming took off 6 bases at V and 7 bases at J, with 16 bases between the two ends. In its sample, this clone was seen once. Measured with immunoSEQ multiplex PCR; TCRdb has only the in-frame clones, and not every one. The sample lists 250,000 to 300,000 clones, about 88% occurring once. Material: PBMCs or T cells enriched from blood (not recorded which). The chain recombines TRBV6-5 with TRBJ1-6; D gene unclear. This sequence was found in a man aged 25 to 40 with acute COVID-19. The CDR3 bases are TGTGCCAGCAGCGATCGTACAGACCGAAATTCACCCCTCCACTTT. Encoded protein: CASSDRTDRNSPLHF.